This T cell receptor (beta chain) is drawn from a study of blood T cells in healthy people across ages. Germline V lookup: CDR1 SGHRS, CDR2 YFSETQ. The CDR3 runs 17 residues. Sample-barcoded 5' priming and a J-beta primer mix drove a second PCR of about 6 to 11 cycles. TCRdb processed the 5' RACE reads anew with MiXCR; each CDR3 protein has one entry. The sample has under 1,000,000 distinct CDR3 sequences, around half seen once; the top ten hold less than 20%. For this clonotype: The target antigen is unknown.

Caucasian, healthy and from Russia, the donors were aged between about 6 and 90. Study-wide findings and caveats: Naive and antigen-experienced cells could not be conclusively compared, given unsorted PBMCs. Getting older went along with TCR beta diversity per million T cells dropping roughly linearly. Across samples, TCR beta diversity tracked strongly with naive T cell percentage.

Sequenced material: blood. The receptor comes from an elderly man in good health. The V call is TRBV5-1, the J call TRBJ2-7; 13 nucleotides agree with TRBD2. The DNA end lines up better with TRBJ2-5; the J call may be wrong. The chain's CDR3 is CASSWTPGLAGPETQYF. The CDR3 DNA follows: TGCGCCAGCAGCTGGACCCCGGGACTAGCGGGACCGGAGACCCAGTACTTC.